This TCR beta chain was sequenced for a study of blood T cells in healthy people across ages. CDR3 length: 15 residues. Losses at the gene ends were 5 bases for V and 3 bases for J; bases not matched to a gene: 6. Per the germline V gene, CDR1 is MNHEY and CDR2 is SMNVEV (reference sequence). Alongside a J-beta primer mix, a sample-barcoded 5' primer served in a second PCR lasting about 6 to 11 cycles. TCRdb independently ran MiXCR on the 5' RACE reads; one entry per CDR3 protein. The data contain about 1,000,000 distinct CDR3 sequences, more than 35% of them seen just once; the ten biggest clones take up approximately 17%. This clonotype was found many times.

This TCR was sampled from a woman aged 55-70 years in good health. Sequences were obtained from blood. The chain carries TRBV27 and TRBJ2-3, with 9 bases that match TRBD1. CDR3 amino acids: CASSLYRGRTDTQYF. CDR3 nucleotide sequence: TGTGCCAGCAGTCTGTACAGGGGGCGAACAGATACGCAGTATTTT.